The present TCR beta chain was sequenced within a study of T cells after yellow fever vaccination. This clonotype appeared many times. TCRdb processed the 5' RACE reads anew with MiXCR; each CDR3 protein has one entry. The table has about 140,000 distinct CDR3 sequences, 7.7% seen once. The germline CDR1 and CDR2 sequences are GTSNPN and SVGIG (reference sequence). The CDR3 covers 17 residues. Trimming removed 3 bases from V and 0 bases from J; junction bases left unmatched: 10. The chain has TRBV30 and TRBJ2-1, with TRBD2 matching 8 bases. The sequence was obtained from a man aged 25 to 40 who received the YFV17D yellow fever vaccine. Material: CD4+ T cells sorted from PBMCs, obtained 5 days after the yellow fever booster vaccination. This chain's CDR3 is CAWRSPLREGSYNEQFF. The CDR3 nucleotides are TGTGCCTGGAGATCCCCGTTACGGGAGGGCTCCTACAATGAGCAGTTCTTC.